The clone carrying this T cell receptor (beta chain) was detected only a few times. The antigen is undetermined. PCR primers comprised 60 Vbeta and 13 Jbeta primers. In the study's own analysis: Later reanalysis found roughly 80 million unique TCR beta chains, around 10 million of them shared. Produced via immunoSEQ multiplex PCR; TCRdb's table is partial and in-frame only. From that table come the V and J calls and clone size; the DNA was used to work out D and trimming. This sample has 95,000 to 100,000 clones, with roughly 74% found just once. These data originate in a study of cytomegalovirus exposure and HLA in healthy donors. Study findings and constraints: Cytomegalovirus association was assigned to about 150 TCR beta chains.

Sequencing was performed on PBMCs. The sequence was obtained from a woman aged 40-49 years in good health and CMV-seronegative.

The DNA for the CDR3 is TGTGCCAGCAGTCAGGACAGCAATTACAATGAGCAGTTCTTC. Translated: CASSQDSNYNEQFF. The rearrangement links TRBV4-2 to TRBJ2-1; D possibly corresponds to TRBD1 (6 bases). V dropped 6 bases and J dropped 4 bases, with 13 bases sitting between them. CDR1 is LGHNA and CDR2 is YNFKEQ in the germline V gene. The CDR3 runs to 14 residues.